Below, one TCR beta chain is given with its context. Its antigen remains unidentified. There are 17 residues in the CDR3. V lost 1 base, J lost 2 bases, and 9 bases stayed unmatched. CDR1 and CDR2 from the germline V gene are SEHNR and FQNEAQ (reference sequence). The data were taken from a study of cytomegalovirus exposure and HLA in healthy donors. Overall study findings and caveats: Association of a missense DCLRE1C variant with TCR beta V- and J-gene trimming was reported in a later analysis. In a later analysis, at a false discovery rate of 0.05, some 15,000 TCR beta sequences were associated with HLA alleles.

The PCR contained 60 Vbeta and 13 Jbeta primers. Generated by immunoSEQ multiplex PCR, the TCRdb table keeps only in-frame clones and is missing some. The data hold fewer than 200,000 clones, with roughly 80% observed a single time. The sample was PBMCs. The source of this sequence is a young man in good health and CMV-seronegative. J is TRBJ2-3 and V is TRBV7-9; 7 bases line up with TRBD2. The CDR3 spells CASSLGSARELTDTQYF. CDR3 nucleotides: TGTGCCAGCAGCTTAGGATCGGCGCGGGAGCTCACAGATACGCAGTATTTT.